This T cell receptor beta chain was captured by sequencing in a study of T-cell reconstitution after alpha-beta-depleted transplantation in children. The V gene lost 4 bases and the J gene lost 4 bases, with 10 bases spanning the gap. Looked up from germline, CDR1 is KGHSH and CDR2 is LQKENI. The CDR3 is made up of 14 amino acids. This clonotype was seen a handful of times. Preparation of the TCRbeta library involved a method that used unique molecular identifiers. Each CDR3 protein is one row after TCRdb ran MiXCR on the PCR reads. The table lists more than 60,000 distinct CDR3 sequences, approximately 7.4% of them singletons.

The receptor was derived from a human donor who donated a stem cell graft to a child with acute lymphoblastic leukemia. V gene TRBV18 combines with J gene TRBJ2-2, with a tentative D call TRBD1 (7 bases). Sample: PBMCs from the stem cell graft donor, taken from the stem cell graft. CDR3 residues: CASSRQGLTGELFF. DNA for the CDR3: TGTGCCAGCTCACGACAGGGACTCACCGGGGAGCTGTTTTTT.